The text below deals with one TCR beta chain. This receptor's antigen is unknown. Within one base of it there is no much larger clone, and no base qualities were kept. The time point label, as the study defines it: baseline before first vaccination. Vaccinee samples were obtained from the UK trials COV001 and COV002, which included a single-blind randomized controlled phase 2/3 trial of AZD1222 (ChAdOx1 nCoV-19) in healthy adults. For TCRbeta chain sequencing, PBMC samples were collected from trial participants at day 0 and at day 28 after the second dose. These data are taken from a study of T cell responses to AZD1222 COVID-19 vaccine (dated by TCRdb to the early 2020s). Study-wide context: AZD1222 recipients whose second dose came at about 4 weeks and those whose second dose came at about 12 weeks were combined into one group, since spike-specific TCR depth and breadth did not differ between the two schedules. Trial participants were enrolled by age into subgroups of 18-55, 56-69 and 70-plus years, and around 150, 28 and 57 TCR-sequenced participants, respectively, were included in these subgroups. TCR sequencing covered 233 trial participants: 207 given two doses of AZD1222 and 26 given two doses of MenACWY control vaccine. The full study reports these points: Reportedly, almost half of the unique spike-specific TCRs recognized epitopes lying outside the regions that are mutated in the B.1.351 and B.1.1.7 variants. After two AZD1222 doses, spike-specific TCR breadth and depth were significantly higher than at day 0 and than in MenACWY recipients. Conclusions about previously exposed vaccinees are limited because only six or seven AZD1222 recipients were SARS-CoV-2 seropositive at baseline. Most participants were white British and females outnumbered males, and the authors suggested that clonal diversity may have been underestimated. Because no day 14 peak-response samples were available, repertoires were characterized only after the peak T cell response. The vaccine-associated CD4 TCRs covered the entire spike protein, and the dominant responses fell in regions 160-218 and 743-854. The 56-69-year group was small, and its depth increase did not reach significance, likely because of low power.

Per the germline V gene, SGHDN is the CDR1 and FVKESK is the CDR2. The CDR3 runs 13 amino acids, cysteine and phenylalanine included. The sequence is cut down to CDR3 DNA, 39 bases in frame from base 1. Trimming takes 11 bases from V and 10 bases from J, and the germline ends sit 18 bases apart. The CDR3 regions of human TCRbeta chains were analyzed by immunosequencing. On the study's bioinformatics: Repertoire TCRs were matched against a reference library of SARS-CoV-2-specific TCRs generated with the MIRA antigen-specificity platform. Breadth was defined as the fraction of unique TCRs that were SARS-CoV-2-associated, and depth was defined as the fraction of total T cells that were SARS-CoV-2-associated. Using the MIRA data, each spike-specific TCR was mapped to the spike region that the TCR reacts to and placed in a CD4 or CD8 class. Log10-transformed breadth and depth values were compared by one-way ANOVA with Sidak's multiple comparisons tests. TCRdb re-hosts the immuneACCESS table, in-frame sequences only. Its copies lack some clones; in the studies checked, an unresolved V gene accounts for under half of them, and the cause for the rest is not known. Clone size and the V and J calls come from that table; the DNA yielded D and trimming. The sample includes about 110,000 clones, with around 87% observed a single time. The ten top clones hold approximately 1.1% of the sample.

The receptor chain draws on TRBV14 and TRBJ1-6; tentative D gene TRBD1, with 6 bases matching. This specimen consisted of peripheral blood, obtained on day 0 of AZD1222 vaccination. The source is an adult in good health. The DNA sequence is given as TGTGCCGCCTCCCTCGGGGGGGCATCACCCCTCCACTTT. This translates into CAASLGGASPLHF.